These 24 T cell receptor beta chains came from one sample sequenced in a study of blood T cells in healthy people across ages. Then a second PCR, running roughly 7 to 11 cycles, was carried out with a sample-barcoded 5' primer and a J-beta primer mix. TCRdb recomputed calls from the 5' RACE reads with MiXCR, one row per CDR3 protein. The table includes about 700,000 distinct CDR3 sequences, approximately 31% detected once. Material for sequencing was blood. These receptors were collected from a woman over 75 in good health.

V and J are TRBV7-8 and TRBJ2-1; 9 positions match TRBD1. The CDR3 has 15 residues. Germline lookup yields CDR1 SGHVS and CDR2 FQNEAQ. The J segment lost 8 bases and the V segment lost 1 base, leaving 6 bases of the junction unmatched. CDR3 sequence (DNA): TGTGCCAGCAGCTTAGTGGGGGACAGGGAGGATGAGCAGTTCTTC. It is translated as CASSLVGDREDEQFF. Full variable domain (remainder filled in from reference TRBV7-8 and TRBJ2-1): GAGVSQSPRYKVAKRGQDVALRCDPISGHVSLFWYQQALGQGPEFLTYFQNEAQLDKSGLPSDRFFAERPEGSVSTLKIQRTQQEDSAVYLCASSLVGDREDEQFFGPGTRLTVL.

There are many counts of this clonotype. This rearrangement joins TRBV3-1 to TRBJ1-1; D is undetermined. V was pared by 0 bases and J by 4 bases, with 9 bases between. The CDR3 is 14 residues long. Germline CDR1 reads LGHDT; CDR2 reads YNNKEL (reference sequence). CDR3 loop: CASSQDSRSTEAFF. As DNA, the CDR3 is TGTGCCAGCAGCCAAGACAGTAGGTCCACTGAAGCTTTCTTT.

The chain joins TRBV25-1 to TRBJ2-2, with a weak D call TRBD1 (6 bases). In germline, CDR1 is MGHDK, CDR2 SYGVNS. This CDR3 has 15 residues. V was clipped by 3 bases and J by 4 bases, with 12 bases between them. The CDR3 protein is CASSDSPRGTGELFF. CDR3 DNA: TGTGCCAGCAGTGACTCACCCAGGGGCACCGGGGAGCTGTTTTTT.

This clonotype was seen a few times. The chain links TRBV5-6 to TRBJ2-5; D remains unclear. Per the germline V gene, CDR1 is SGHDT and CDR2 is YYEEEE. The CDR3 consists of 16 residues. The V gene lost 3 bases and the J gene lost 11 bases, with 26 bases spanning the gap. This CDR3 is CASSSGGFRSYNEQYF. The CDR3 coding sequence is TGTGCCAGCAGCTCCGGCGGTTTCAGGTCCTACAATGAGCAGTACTTC.

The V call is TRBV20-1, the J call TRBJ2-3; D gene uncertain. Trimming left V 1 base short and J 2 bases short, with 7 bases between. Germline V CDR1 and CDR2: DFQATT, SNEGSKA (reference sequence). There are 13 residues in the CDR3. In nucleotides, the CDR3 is TGCAGTGCTAGAGCCTCGGTCACAGATACGCAGTATTTT. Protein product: CSARASVTDTQYF.

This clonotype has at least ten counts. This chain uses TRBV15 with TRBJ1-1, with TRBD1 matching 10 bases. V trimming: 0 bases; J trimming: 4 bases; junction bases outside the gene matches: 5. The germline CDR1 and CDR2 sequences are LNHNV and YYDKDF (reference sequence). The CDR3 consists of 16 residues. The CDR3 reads CATSRDDRGRGTEAFF. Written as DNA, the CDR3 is TGTGCCACCAGCAGAGATGACAGGGGGCGCGGCACTGAAGCTTTCTTT. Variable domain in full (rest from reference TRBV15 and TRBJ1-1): DAMVIQNPRYQVTQFGKPVTLSCSQTLNHNVMYWYQQKSSQAPKLLFHYYDKDFNNEADTPDNFQSRRPNTSFCFLDIRSPGLGDTAMYLCATSRDDRGRGTEAFFGQGTRLTVV.

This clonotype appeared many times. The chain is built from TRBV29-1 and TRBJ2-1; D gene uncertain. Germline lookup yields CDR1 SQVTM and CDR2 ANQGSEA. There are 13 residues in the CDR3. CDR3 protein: CSAASPIYNEQFF. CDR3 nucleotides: TGCAGTGCGGCATCACCAATTTACAATGAGCAGTTCTTC.

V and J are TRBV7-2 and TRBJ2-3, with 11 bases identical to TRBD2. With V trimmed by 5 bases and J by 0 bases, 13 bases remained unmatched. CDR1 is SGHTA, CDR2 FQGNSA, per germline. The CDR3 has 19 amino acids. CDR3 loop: CASSTPGTSGTLSTDTQYF. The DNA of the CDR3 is TGTGCCAGCAGCACACCCGGGACTAGCGGAACCCTTAGCACAGATACGCAGTATTTT.

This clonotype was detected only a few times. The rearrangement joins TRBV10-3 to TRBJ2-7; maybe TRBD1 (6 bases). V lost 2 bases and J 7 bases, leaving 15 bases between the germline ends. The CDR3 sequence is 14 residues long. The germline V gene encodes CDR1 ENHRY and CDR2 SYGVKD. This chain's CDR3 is CAISEAGVTWEQYF. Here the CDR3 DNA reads TGTGCCATCAGTGAGGCAGGGGTTACGTGGGAGCAGTACTTC.

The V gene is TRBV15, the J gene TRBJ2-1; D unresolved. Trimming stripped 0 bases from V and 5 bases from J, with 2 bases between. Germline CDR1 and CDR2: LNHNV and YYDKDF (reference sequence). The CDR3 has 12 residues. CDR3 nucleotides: TGTGCCACCAGCAGAGAGAACAATGAGCAGTTCTTC. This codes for CATSRENNEQFF.

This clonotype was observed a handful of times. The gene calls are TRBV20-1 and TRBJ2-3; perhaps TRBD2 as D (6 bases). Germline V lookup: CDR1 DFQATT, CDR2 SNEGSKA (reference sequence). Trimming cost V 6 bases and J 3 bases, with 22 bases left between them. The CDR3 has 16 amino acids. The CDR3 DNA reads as TGCAGTGCCATCCGGGTTGGGGGGTTCGGGACAGATACGCAGTATTTT. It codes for CSAIRVGGFGTDTQYF.

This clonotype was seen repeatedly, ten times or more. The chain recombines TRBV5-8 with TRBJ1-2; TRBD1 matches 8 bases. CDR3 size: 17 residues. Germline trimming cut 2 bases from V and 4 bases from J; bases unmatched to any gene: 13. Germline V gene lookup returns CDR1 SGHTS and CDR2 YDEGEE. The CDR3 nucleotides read TGTGCCAGCAGCTTCGGGGGTCAGGGGGCCTGGGGCTATGGCTACACCTTC. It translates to CASSFGGQGAWGYGYTF.

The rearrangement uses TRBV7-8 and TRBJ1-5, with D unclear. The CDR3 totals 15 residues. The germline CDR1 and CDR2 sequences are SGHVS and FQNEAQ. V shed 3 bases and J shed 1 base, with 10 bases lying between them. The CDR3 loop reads CASSLEDGSNQPQHF. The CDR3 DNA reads TGTGCCAGCAGCTTGGAGGACGGGAGCAATCAGCCCCAGCATTTT.

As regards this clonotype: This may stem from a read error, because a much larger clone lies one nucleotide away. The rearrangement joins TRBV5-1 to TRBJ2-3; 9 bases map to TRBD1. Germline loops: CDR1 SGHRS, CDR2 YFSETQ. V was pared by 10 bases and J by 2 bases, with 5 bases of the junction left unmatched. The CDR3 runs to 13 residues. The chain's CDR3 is CARGQGLTDTQYF. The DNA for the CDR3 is TGCGCCCGCGGACAGGGGCTCACAGATACGCAGTATTTT.

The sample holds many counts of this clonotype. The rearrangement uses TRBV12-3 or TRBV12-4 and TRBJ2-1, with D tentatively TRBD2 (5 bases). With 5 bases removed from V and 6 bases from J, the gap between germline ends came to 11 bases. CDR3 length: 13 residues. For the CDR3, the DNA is TGTGCCAGCAGTAAAACTAGAACCAATGAGCAGTTCTTC. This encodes CASSKTRTNEQFF.

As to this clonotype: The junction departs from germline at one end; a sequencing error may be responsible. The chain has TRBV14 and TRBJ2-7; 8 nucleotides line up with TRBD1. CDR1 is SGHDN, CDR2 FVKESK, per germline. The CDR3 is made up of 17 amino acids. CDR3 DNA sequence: TGTGCCAGCAGCCAAGATCAGGGCAGGGGGCGCATGTACGAGCGGGACTTC. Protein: CASSQDQGRGRMYERDF.

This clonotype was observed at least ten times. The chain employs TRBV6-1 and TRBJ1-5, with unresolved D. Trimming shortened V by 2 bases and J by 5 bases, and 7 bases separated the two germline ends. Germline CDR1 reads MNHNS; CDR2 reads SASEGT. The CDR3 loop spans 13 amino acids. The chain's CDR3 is CASSERKDQPQHF. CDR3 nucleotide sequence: TGTGCCAGCAGTGAACGGAAGGATCAGCCCCAGCATTTT.

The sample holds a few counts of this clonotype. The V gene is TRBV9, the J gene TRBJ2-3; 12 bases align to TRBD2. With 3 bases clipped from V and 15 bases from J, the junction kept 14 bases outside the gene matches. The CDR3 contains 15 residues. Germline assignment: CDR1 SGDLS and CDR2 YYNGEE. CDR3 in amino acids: CASSAHLAGGQFHYF. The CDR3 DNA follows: TGTGCCAGCAGCGCCCATCTAGCGGGGGGGCAATTCCACTATTTT. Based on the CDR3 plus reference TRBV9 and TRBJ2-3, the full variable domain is DSGVTQTPKHLITATGQRVTLRCSPRSGDLSVYWYQQSLDQGLQFLIQYYNGEERAKGNILERFSAQQFPDLHSELNLSSLELGDSALYFCASSAHLAGGQFHYFGPGTRLTVL.

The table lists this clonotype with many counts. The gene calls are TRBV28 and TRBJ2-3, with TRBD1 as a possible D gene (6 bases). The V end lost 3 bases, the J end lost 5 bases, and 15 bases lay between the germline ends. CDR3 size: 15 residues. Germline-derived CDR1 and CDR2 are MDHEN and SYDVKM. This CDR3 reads CASSFRGSGEDTQYF. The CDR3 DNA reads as TGTGCCAGCAGTTTCCGAGGGTCAGGGGAAGATACGCAGTATTTT.

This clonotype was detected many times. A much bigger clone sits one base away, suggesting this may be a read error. The CDR3 coding sequence is TGTGCCACCAGTGATCAATATGAGCAGTACTTC. The encoded protein is CATSDQYEQYF. This chain connects TRBV24-1 to TRBJ2-7, with D unclear. Germline V gene sequence: CDR1 KGHDR, CDR2 SFDVKD. This CDR3 spans 11 amino acids. Trimming stripped 3 bases from V and 7 bases from J, with 6 bases between.

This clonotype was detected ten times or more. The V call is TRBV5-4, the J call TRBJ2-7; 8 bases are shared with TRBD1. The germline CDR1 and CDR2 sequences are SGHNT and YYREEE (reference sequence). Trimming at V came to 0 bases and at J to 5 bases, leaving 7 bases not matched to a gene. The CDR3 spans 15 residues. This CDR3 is CASSLEWQGANEQYF. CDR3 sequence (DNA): TGTGCCAGCAGCTTGGAGTGGCAGGGGGCAAACGAGCAGTACTTC.

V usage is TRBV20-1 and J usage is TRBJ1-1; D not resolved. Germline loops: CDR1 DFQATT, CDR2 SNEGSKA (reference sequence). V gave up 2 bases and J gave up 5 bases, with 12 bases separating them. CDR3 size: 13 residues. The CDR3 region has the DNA TGCAGTGCTAGAAGATCGGACGGGACTGAAGCTTTCTTT. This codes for CSARRSDGTEAFF.

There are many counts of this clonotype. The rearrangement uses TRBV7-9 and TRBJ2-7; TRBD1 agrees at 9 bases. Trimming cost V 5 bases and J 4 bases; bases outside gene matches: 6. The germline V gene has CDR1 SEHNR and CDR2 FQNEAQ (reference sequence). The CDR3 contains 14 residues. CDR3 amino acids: CASSPGTGFYEQYF. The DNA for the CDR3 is TGTGCCAGCAGCCCCGGGACAGGGTTTTACGAGCAGTACTTC.

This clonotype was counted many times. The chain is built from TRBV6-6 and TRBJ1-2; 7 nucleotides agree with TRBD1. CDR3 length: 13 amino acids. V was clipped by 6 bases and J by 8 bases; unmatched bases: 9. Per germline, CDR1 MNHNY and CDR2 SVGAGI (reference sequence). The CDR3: CASRVDRVDGYTF. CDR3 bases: TGTGCCAGCAGAGTCGACAGGGTAGACGGCTACACCTTC.